One and the same sample provided the 27 T cell receptor beta chains below, sequenced in a study. TCRdb called the 5' RACE reads again in MiXCR, with one record for every CDR3 protein. This sample has some 7,900 distinct CDR3 sequences, with 50% to 55% found just once. Specimen: memory CD4+ T cells sorted from a lymph node. Subset reported: memory CD4+ T cells, CD4+CD45RO+CD25-. The receptors were gathered from a female donor with breast cancer.

J is TRBJ1-1 and V is TRBV6-6; no clear D gene. CDR3 length: 11 residues. The germline V gene encodes CDR1 MNHNY and CDR2 SVGAGI (reference sequence). V was pared by 2 bases and J by 7 bases, with 5 bases between. The chain's CDR3 is CASSYRDEAFF. As DNA, the CDR3 is TGTGCCAGCAGTTACCGTGATGAAGCTTTCTTT.

This clonotype was recorded a few times. This chain links TRBV27 with TRBJ1-1; D is unresolved. The CDR3 totals 12 residues. Trimming stripped 6 bases from V and 5 bases from J, with 10 bases between. The germline CDR1 and CDR2 sequences are MNHEY and SMNVEV (reference sequence). CDR3 coding DNA: TGTGCCAGCAGCCATTCTGGGACTGAAGCTTTCTTT. The encoded protein is CASSHSGTEAFF.

This clonotype was counted a few times. The V call is TRBV6-1, the J call TRBJ2-7; TRBD1 is a possible D gene (6 bases). The germline gives CDR1 MNHNS, CDR2 SASEGT. The CDR3 runs to 13 residues. V lost 8 bases and J 2 bases, leaving 13 bases between the germline ends. The CDR3 sequence: CASQDRRTYEQYF. The CDR3 bases are TGTGCCAGCCAAGACAGGAGGACCTACGAGCAGTACTTC.

A single count supports this clonotype. This chain uses TRBV4-2 with TRBJ1-6, with TRBD1 identical over 12 bases. V gave up 0 bases and J gave up 7 bases; unmatched junction bases: 7. The CDR3 contains 18 residues. CDR1 LGHNA and CDR2 YNFKEQ come from the germline V gene. CDR3 nucleotide sequence: TGTGCCAGCAGCCAAGAGGGGACAGGGGGCGCCGGGAATTCACCCCTCCACTTT. Encoded protein: CASSQEGTGGAGNSPLHF.

This sequence joins TRBV2 and TRBJ2-7; D not resolved. V was shortened by 3 bases and J by 6 bases, with 12 bases between the two germline ends. The V gene's germline CDR1 is SNHLY and CDR2 FYNNEI. The CDR3 consists of 13 residues. The CDR3 loop reads CASSDSDRVEQYF. CDR3 bases: TGTGCCAGCAGTGATTCAGATAGAGTCGAGCAGTACTTC.

This clonotype is termed medium-sized. V usage is TRBV5-1 and J usage is TRBJ2-5, with D hard to call. The CDR3 consists of 14 residues. Germline V gene sequence: CDR1 SGHRS, CDR2 YFSETQ. Trimming shortened V by 0 bases and J by 2 bases, and 8 bases separated the two germline ends. The CDR3 reads CASSLEGRQETQYF. The CDR3 nucleotides read TGCGCCAGCAGCTTGGAGGGTCGGCAAGAGACCCAGTACTTC.

This clonotype qualifies as medium-sized. V and J are TRBV6-5 and TRBJ1-1, with TRBD1 matching over 10 bases. The CDR3 spans 14 residues. Germline V gene sequence: CDR1 MNHEY, CDR2 SVGAGI. Germline trimming cut 4 bases from V and 2 bases from J; bases unmatched to any gene: 1. CDR3 protein: CASSWTGGNTEAFF. CDR3 DNA sequence: TGTGCCAGCAGTTGGACAGGGGGAAACACTGAAGCTTTCTTT.

This clonotype was found a few times. The genes are TRBV20-1 and TRBJ1-1; a possible D gene is TRBD1 (5 bases). Germline CDR1 reads DFQATT; CDR2 reads SNEGSKA (reference sequence). This CDR3 is built from 14 residues. V lost 0 bases and J lost 5, with 13 bases in between. For the CDR3, the DNA is TGCAGTGCTAGAGATAGAAAAGGGGCTACTGAAGCTTTCTTT. It is translated as CSARDRKGATEAFF.

This clonotype was found a few times. This rearrangement joins TRBV6-1 to TRBJ2-1, with 14 bases lining up with TRBD2. The trim removed 8 bases at V and 8 bases at J, leaving 5 bases unmatched. This CDR3 spans 14 amino acids. Germline lookup yields CDR1 MNHNS and CDR2 SASEGT. The CDR3 region has the DNA TGTGCCAGCCAAGGACTAGCGGGAGGACATGAGCAGTTCTTC. This sequence encodes CASQGLAGGHEQFF.

The V and J genes are TRBV20-1 and TRBJ2-3; weak D call: TRBD2 (6 bases). Looked up from germline, CDR1 is DFQATT and CDR2 is SNEGSKA (reference sequence). Between the trimmed V and J ends, which lost 6 bases and 4 bases, there was a span of 17 bases. CDR3 length: 14 amino acids. The CDR3 reads CSATAGTMADTQYF. The CDR3 DNA reads as TGCAGTGCCACGGCGGGGACGATGGCAGATACGCAGTATTTT.

The CDR3 is CASSLNRPPSNQPQHF. The CDR3, as DNA: TGTGCCAGCAGCTTAAACCGACCCCCCAGCAATCAGCCCCAGCATTTT. The chain is built from TRBV7-8 and TRBJ1-5, with unresolved D. There are 16 residues in the CDR3. The V end lost 2 bases, the J end lost 1 base, and 12 bases lay between the germline ends. Germline V gene data show CDR1 as SGHVS and CDR2 as FQNEAQ.

V gene TRBV7-9 combines with J gene TRBJ2-7, with D perhaps TRBD2 (6 bases). The length of the CDR3 is 16 residues. Trimming shortened V by 5 bases and J by 0 bases, and 17 bases separated the two germline ends. The germline V gene has CDR1 SEHNR and CDR2 FQNEAQ (reference sequence). This CDR3 reads CASSPWGSGSSYEQYF. The CDR3 DNA reads TGTGCCAGCAGCCCCTGGGGAAGCGGGTCCTCCTACGAGCAGTACTTC.

The chain links TRBV5-1 to TRBJ2-5; TRBD1 might be the D (7 bases). Germline loops: CDR1 SGHRS, CDR2 YFSETQ. The V end was cut by 4 bases, the J end by 2 bases, with 15 bases between. CDR3 length: 15 residues. The CDR3 sequence is CASSPLSGGQETQYF. As DNA, the CDR3 is TGCGCCAGCAGCCCCCTATCAGGGGGGCAAGAGACCCAGTACTTC.

This clonotype came up a few times. This chain uses TRBV20-1 with TRBJ1-5, with a possible D match to TRBD1 (5 bases). Trimming removed 6 bases at V and 2 bases at J, with 23 bases between. Per germline, CDR1 DFQATT and CDR2 SNEGSKA (reference sequence). The CDR3 loop spans 17 amino acids. Here the CDR3 DNA reads TGCAGTGCCCCCCAGGCCGCAGGGCGAGGAGGCAATCAGCCCCAGCATTTT. It codes for CSAPQAAGRGGNQPQHF.

This clonotype was detected a few times. The chain is built from TRBV20-1 and TRBJ2-1, with a tentative D call TRBD1 (5 bases). The CDR3 is 11 residues long. In germline, CDR1 is DFQATT, CDR2 SNEGSKA (reference sequence). With 6 bases removed from V and 3 bases from J, the gap between germline ends came to 6 bases. The CDR3 protein is CSAGLYNEQFF. The CDR3 nucleotides read TGCAGTGCGGGGCTCTACAATGAGCAGTTCTTC.

This clonotype was picked up a small number of times. The V call is TRBV11-2, the J call TRBJ2-1, with D possibly TRBD2 on 6 matching bases. V shed 5 bases and J shed 8 bases, with 16 bases lying between them. The germline V gene encodes CDR1 SGHAT and CDR2 FQNNGV. This CDR3 has 14 residues. As DNA, the CDR3 is TGTGCCAGCAGCCCCCACGACGGGGGATATGAGCAGTTCTTC. It codes for CASSPHDGGYEQFF.

The chain has TRBV6-2 or TRBV6-3 and TRBJ2-7; D is unresolved. The CDR3 totals 11 residues. Per germline, CDR1 MNHEY and CDR2 SVGEGT. The V end was cut by 6 bases, the J end by 5 bases, with 8 bases between. The CDR3 here is CASRIVDEQYF. The CDR3 DNA follows: TGTGCCAGCAGGATTGTGGACGAGCAGTACTTC.

This clonotype appeared a few times. V gene TRBV20-1 combines with J gene TRBJ2-7; 15 bases agree with TRBD2. CDR1 and CDR2 (germline): DFQATT, SNEGSKA (reference sequence). This CDR3 is built from 13 residues. V dropped 5 bases and J dropped 6; count of bases not matched to a gene: 2. CDR3: CSAGLAGGLEQYF. DNA of the CDR3: TGCAGTGCTGGACTAGCGGGGGGGCTCGAGCAGTACTTC.

This clonotype is termed medium-sized. The rearrangement joins TRBV29-1 to TRBJ1-1; maybe TRBD1 (6 bases). This CDR3 spans 13 amino acids. Germline V CDR1 and CDR2: SQVTM, ANQGSEA. V dropped 7 bases and J dropped 2 bases, with 14 bases sitting between them. CDR3 bases: TGCAGCGCAGCAACGGGGGGCAACACTGAAGCTTTCTTT. It specifies CSAATGGNTEAFF.

This clonotype was observed a few times. CDR3 loop: CASTLAGVGGYTF. CDR3 bases: TGTGCCAGCACCCTGGCAGGAGTAGGAGGCTACACCTTC. V gene TRBV6-2 or TRBV6-3 combines with J gene TRBJ1-2, with D unresolved. V was trimmed by 7 bases and J by 8 bases, leaving 17 bases between them. The germline V gene encodes CDR1 MNHEY and CDR2 SVGEGT. The CDR3 is 13 residues long.

The rearrangement joins TRBV5-6 to TRBJ2-6; TRBD1 agrees at 10 bases. J lost 0 bases, V lost 4 bases, and 4 bases had no gene match. Germline V gives CDR1 SGHDT, CDR2 YYEEEE. This CDR3 contains 17 residues. The CDR3 reads CASSRRQGASGANVLTF. The CDR3 nucleotides read TGTGCCAGCAGCCGCCGACAGGGGGCCTCTGGGGCCAACGTCCTGACTTTC.

This chain uses TRBV20-1 with TRBJ2-3, with D uncertain. The CDR3 covers 13 residues. Between the trimmed V and J ends, which lost 0 bases and 11 bases, there was a span of 15 bases. Germline V gives CDR1 DFQATT, CDR2 SNEGSKA (reference sequence). The CDR3 DNA is TGCAGTGCTAGAGATTGGGGTACTTTTGGGCAGTATTTT. Residues: CSARDWGTFGQYF.

The gene calls are TRBV5-1 and TRBJ2-3; D tentatively fits TRBD1 or TRBD2 (5 bases each). This CDR3 contains 15 residues. Germline CDR1 and CDR2: SGHRS and YFSETQ. The V gene lost 1 base and the J gene lost 1 base, with 10 bases spanning the gap. CDR3 region: CASSLIGTGTDTQYF. The DNA of the CDR3 is TGCGCCAGCAGCTTGATCGGGACCGGCACAGATACGCAGTATTTT. The complete variable domain, with remaining parts taken from reference TRBV5-1 and TRBJ2-3, reads KAGVTQTPRYLIKTRGQQVTLSCSPISGHRSVSWYQQTPGQGLQFLFEYFSETQRNKGNFPGRFSGRQFSNSRSEMNVSTLELGDSALYLCASSLIGTGTDTQYFGPGTRLTVL.

This clonotype was counted only a few times. At one end, the junction sequence differs from germline, possibly due to a read error. V usage is TRBV6-2 or TRBV6-3 and J usage is TRBJ1-5; D is undetermined. This CDR3 contains 12 residues. The V gene's germline CDR1 is MNHEY and CDR2 SVGEGT. The CDR3: CAGSPGGQPQHF. Here the CDR3 DNA reads TGTGCCGGCAGCCCTGGTGGCCAGCCCCAGCATTTT.

About this clonotype itself: Because it lacks the conserved phenylalanine or tryptophan at the end, this CDR3 is likely a read error. The chain recombines TRBV6-5 with TRBJ1-2; 8 positions match TRBD1. Germline V CDR1 and CDR2: MNHEY, SVGAGI. Germline trimming cut 5 bases from V and 6 bases from J; bases unmatched to any gene: 5. CDR3 length equals 13 residues. This chain's CDR3 is CASSPGGDHGYTS. The CDR3 DNA reads TGTGCCAGCAGTCCAGGGGGCGACCATGGCTACACCTCC.

A word on this clonotype: A much larger clone lies one base from this, so it may be a read error. The chain couples TRBV12-3 or TRBV12-4 to TRBJ1-5; D unclear. The CDR3 is 14 amino acids. Here the CDR3 DNA reads TGTGCCTGCAGCTCCGACTTGGGCCTGGCGCCCCAGCATTTT. Protein sequence: CACSSDLGLAPQHF.

The chain employs TRBV10-2 and TRBJ1-1; no firm D call. The CDR3 runs to 13 residues. Germline CDR1 and CDR2: WSHSY and SAAADI. Trimming took 10 bases from V and 0 from J, leaving 12 bases between them. The CDR3 DNA reads as TGCGCCAACAGCGAGGAGATGAACACTGAAGCTTTCTTT. It specifies CANSEEMNTEAFF.